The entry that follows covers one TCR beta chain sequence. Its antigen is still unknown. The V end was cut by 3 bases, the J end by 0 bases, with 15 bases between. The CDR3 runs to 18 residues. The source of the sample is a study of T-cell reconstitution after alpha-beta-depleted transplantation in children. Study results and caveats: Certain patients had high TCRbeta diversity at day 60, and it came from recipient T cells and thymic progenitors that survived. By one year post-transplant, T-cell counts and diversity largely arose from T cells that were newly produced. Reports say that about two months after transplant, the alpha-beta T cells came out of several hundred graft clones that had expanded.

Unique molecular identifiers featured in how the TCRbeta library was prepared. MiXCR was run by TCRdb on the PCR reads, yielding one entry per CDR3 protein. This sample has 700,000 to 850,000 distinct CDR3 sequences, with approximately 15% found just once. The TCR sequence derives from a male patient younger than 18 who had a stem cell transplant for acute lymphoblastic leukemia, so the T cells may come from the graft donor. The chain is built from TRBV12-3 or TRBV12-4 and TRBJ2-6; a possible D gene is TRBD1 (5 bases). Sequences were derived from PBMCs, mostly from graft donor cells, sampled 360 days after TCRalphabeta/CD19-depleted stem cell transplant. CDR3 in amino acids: CASSFNSDTSSGANVLTF. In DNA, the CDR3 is TGTGCCAGCAGTTTTAATTCGGACACCAGCTCTGGGGCCAACGTCCTGACTTTC.